A single T cell receptor (beta chain) is shown here with its context. Its cognate antigen is unknown. This specimen comes from a study of T cell responses to AZD1222 COVID-19 vaccine. Overall study findings and caveats: Across spike, vaccine-associated CD4 TCRs were found, dominant at 160-218 and 743-854.

The method was immunoSEQ multiplex PCR; TCRdb's version includes in-frame clones alone and lacks a portion of them. The table has more than 85,000 clones, around nine tenths seen once; the top ten hold 2% to 3%. The CDR3 contains 12 residues. Germline loops: CDR1 SQVTM, CDR2 ANQGSEA. Trimming took off 2 bases at V and 2 bases at J, with 5 bases between the two ends. The sequence was obtained from an adult in good health. This sequence joins TRBV29-1 and TRBJ2-3; D remains ambiguous. The sequencing here drew on peripheral blood, taken on day 0 of AZD1222 vaccination. The CDR3 protein is CSVETATDTQYF. Written as DNA, the CDR3 is TGCAGCGTTGAAACAGCCACAGATACGCAGTATTTT.